This T cell receptor (beta chain) was recovered during a study of blood T cell repertoires in COVID-19. The wider study: PBMCs, B-cell-depleted T cells, or T cells were the source of the cDNA or gDNA that made up the material.

In the source study's methods: The assay estimated nucleated cells by amplifying reference gene primers. Sequencing used immunoSEQ multiplex PCR; TCRdb keeps in-frame clones, though not all of them. The V and J calls and the clone size are those of that table, but D and trimming were determined from the DNA. The repertoire consists of some 260,000 clones, with about four fifths occurring once and the leading ten covering roughly 3%. CDR3 size: 16 residues. The germline V gene has CDR1 LGHNA and CDR2 YSLEER. The V gene end was trimmed by 6 bases and the J gene end by 6 bases; junction bases not matched to a gene: 5.

The chain recombines TRBV4-3 with TRBJ2-1, with 16 bases lining up with TRBD2. What was sequenced was peripheral blood. The TCR originated in a woman aged 18-29 years with acute or convalescent COVID-19. The CDR3 DNA is TGCGCCAGCAGTGGGACTAGCGGGAGGGCCCGCAATGAGCAGTTCTTC. Amino acid sequence: CASSGTSGRARNEQFF.